This is a list of T cell receptor beta chains from one sample in a study of blood T cell repertoires in COVID-19. TCRdb keeps only in-frame clones here, not all; method: immunoSEQ multiplex PCR. The sample consists of 300,000 to 450,000 clones, roughly 87% of them appearing once. Input material: peripheral blood. These receptors came from a woman in her fifties or sixties with COVID-19, enrolled during active disease. The CDR3 runs from the conserved cysteine through the conserved F or W.

>TRBJ1-4|TRBV6-1
CASSENRGASEKLFF
>TRBJ1-2|TRBV28
CASRGAYGYTF
>TRBJ1-1|TRBV7-9
CASSDPPDRRGTEAFF
>TRBJ1-2|TRBV28
CASSSLGQSYGYTF
>TRBJ1-4|TRBV10-3
CAISGTGEKLFF
>TRBJ2-2|TRBV13
CASSLTLSGRTGELFF
>TRBJ1-5|TRBV10-3
CAISAEGAQPQHF
>TRBJ2-3|TRBV10-3
CAISWTVQDTQYF
>TRBJ2-7|TRBV11-2
CASSLGRDTSYEQYF
>TRBJ2-5|TRBV3-1/TRBV3-2
CASSQGVPGPTGGTQYF
>TRBJ2-7|TRBV14
CASSPPPQRRSGDEQYF
>TRBJ2-1|TRBV19
CASSISGGGGYNEQFF
>TRBJ1-1|TRBV5-1
CASSWGLRDTEAFF
>TRBJ1-2|TRBV5-6
CASSPRPPDRFLYNGYTF
>TRBJ1-1|TRBV7-8
CASSSSLGAATEAFF
>TRBJ2-7|TRBV2
CASRGTGSSEQYF
>TRBJ2-4|TRBV19
CASSIGASKNIQYF
>TRBJ2-3|TRBV20-1
CSASFRVLPDTQYF
>TRBJ1-1|TRBV9
CASSVTGAHTEAFF
>TRBJ1-1|TRBV6-5
CASSSPRGEAFF
>TRBJ1-1|TRBV7-2
CASSFGQGNTEAFF